This T cell receptor beta chain emerged from a study of cytomegalovirus exposure and HLA in healthy donors. The CDR3 runs to 17 residues. After removal of 3 bases from V and 10 bases from J, the junction contained 11 bases not matched to a gene. Germline V gives CDR1 KGHSH, CDR2 LQKENI. Primers included in the PCR were 60 Vbeta and 13 Jbeta primers. Clones were sequenced by immunoSEQ multiplex PCR, and TCRdb holds only the in-frame ones, with some missing. The sample yields about 160,000 clones, roughly 80% seen once. Sequenced: PBMCs. The sequence was collected from a young man in good health and CMV-seronegative. The rearrangement links TRBV18 to TRBJ2-1; TRBD2 matches 14 bases. As DNA, the CDR3 is TGTGCCAGCTCACCGACTAGCGGGGGGGCCTTAGGATCCGAGCAGTTCTTC. Protein product: CASSPTSGGALGSEQFF.